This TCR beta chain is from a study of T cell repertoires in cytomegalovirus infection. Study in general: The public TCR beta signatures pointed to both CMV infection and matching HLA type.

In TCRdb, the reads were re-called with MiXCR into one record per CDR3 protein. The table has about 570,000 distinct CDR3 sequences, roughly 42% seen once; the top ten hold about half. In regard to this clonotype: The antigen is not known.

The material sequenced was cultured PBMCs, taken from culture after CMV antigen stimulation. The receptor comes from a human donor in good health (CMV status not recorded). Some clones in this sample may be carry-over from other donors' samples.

Written as DNA, the CDR3 is TGTGCCAGCAGCTACCGGCTAGCGGGGTTGGAAGATACGCAGTATTTT. Protein: CASSYRLAGLEDTQYF. The chain recombines TRBV7-2 with TRBJ2-3; 9 nucleotides agree with TRBD2. This CDR3 region has 16 residues. Trimming removed 4 bases from V and 5 bases from J; junction bases left unmatched: 10. Germline V gives CDR1 SGHTA, CDR2 FQGNSA.